This entry features one T cell receptor (beta chain) sequence. This record belongs to a study of blood T cell repertoires in COVID-19. Study at large: Specimens from acute and convalescent COVID-19 originated in the United States, Italy and Spain. T cells, B-cell-depleted T cells, or PBMCs provided the cDNA or gDNA that served as material.

In the authors' methods: The authors estimated nucleated cell counts from reference gene primer amplification. TCRdb's copy holds only in-frame clones and misses some; the assay was immunoSEQ multiplex PCR. V, J and clone size derive from that table, while D and trimming were established from the DNA sequence. The sample includes 220,000 or so clones, approximately 82% seen only once; the top ten take approximately 1.9%. The germline CDR1 and CDR2 sequences are LGHNA and YSLEER. V lost 2 bases and J lost 5, with 10 bases in between. This CDR3 spans 15 amino acids. The chain links TRBV4-3 to TRBJ1-6; D possibly corresponds to TRBD1 (6 bases). The source is a woman older than 75 with acute or convalescent COVID-19. Sequenced sample: peripheral blood. The CDR3 is CASSQWGRNNSPLHF. The CDR3 nucleotides are TGCGCCAGCAGCCAATGGGGGCGGAATAATTCACCCCTCCACTTT.